A selection of T cell receptor beta chains follows, all from one sample in a study of T cell repertoires in cytomegalovirus infection. Using its own MiXCR run on the reads, TCRdb lists one record per CDR3 protein. The sample lists approximately 600,000 distinct CDR3 sequences; under 45% were seen once. No antigen has been assigned to these receptors. The sequences come from cultured PBMCs, collected from culture after CMV antigen stimulation. The source is a human donor in good health (CMV status not recorded). Some clones in this sample may be carry-over from other donors' samples. Each CDR3 is given with its conserved first and last residue. Each record gives: CDR3 protein, CDR3 DNA, CDR3 length, clone size, V gene, D gene, J gene. A D gene is named only where the DNA matches it firmly. A row's size may be missing; if present it is once, few, many or a size class.

CASSLVGDTQYF	TGTGCCAGCAGCTTAGTTGGAGATACGCAGTATTTT	12	many	TRBV7-2	NA	TRBJ2-3
CASRRDRVSLTDTQYF	TGTGCCAGCAGGCGCGACAGGGTTTCCCTCACAGATACGCAGTATTTT	16	NA	TRBV6-2/TRBV6-3	TRBD1	TRBJ2-3
CSARGHPGLAGGYNEQFF	TGCAGTGCTAGAGGTCACCCGGGACTAGCGGGGGGCTACAATGAGCAGTTCTTC	18	NA	TRBV20-1	TRBD2	TRBJ2-1
CAWTPGGNTEAFF	TGTGCCTGGACGCCCGGCGGGAACACTGAAGCTTTCTTT	13	NA	TRBV30	NA	TRBJ1-1
CASSPPPLGGTGELFF	TGTGCCAGCAGCCCACCCCCCTTAGGGGGCACCGGGGAGCTGTTTTTT	16	NA	TRBV28	NA	TRBJ2-2
CASSPLGQIYEQYF	TGTGCCAGCAGCCCCCTGGGGCAGATCTACGAGCAGTACTTC	14	few	TRBV7-9	NA	TRBJ2-7
CATGGPGQPQHF	TGTGCCACCGGGGGCCCCGGTCAGCCCCAGCATTTT	12	many	TRBV7-8	NA	TRBJ1-5
CASSRERFRTDTQYF	TGTGCCAGCAGTAGGGAGAGGTTCCGCACAGATACGCAGTATTTT	15	NA	TRBV6-1	NA	TRBJ2-3
CASSTLLVTGELFF	TGTGCCAGCAGCACCCTACTAGTCACCGGGGAGCTGTTTTTT	14	few	TRBV7-8	NA	TRBJ2-2
CSVRRTGANVLTF	TGCAGCGTGCGACGGACTGGGGCCAACGTCCTGACTTTC	13	NA	TRBV29-1	NA	TRBJ2-6
CASSTRPGGYKDTQYF	TGTGCCAGCAGTACGCGTCCAGGGGGCTACAAAGATACGCAGTATTTT	16	NA	TRBV27	TRBD1	TRBJ2-3
CASSFRLAGVTDTQYF	TGTGCCAGCAGTTTTAGACTAGCGGGAGTCACAGATACGCAGTATTTT	16	few	TRBV7-6	TRBD2	TRBJ2-3
CASSSHWIGQGALSYNSHLHF	TGTGCCAGCAGCTCTCATTGGATCGGACAGGGCGCGCTTTCCTATAATTCACACCTCCACTTT	21	NA	TRBV11-2	TRBD1	TRBJ1-6
CATSTRDITDTQYF	TGTGCCACCAGCACTCGGGACATCACAGATACGCAGTATTTT	14	NA	TRBV15	NA	TRBJ2-3
CASRATGVRETQYF	TGCGCCAGCAGGGCTACAGGGGTTAGAGAGACCCAGTACTTC	14	NA	TRBV4-1	TRBD1	TRBJ2-5
CASSSVTGGGQPQHF	TGTGCCAGCAGTTCCGTAACAGGGGGCGGTCAGCCCCAGCATTTT	15	NA	TRBV27	TRBD1	TRBJ1-5
CASSSRGTDYRTYEQYF	TGTGCCAGCAGCTCTAGGGGAACCGATTATCGAACTTACGAGCAGTACTTC	17	NA	TRBV7-8	NA	TRBJ2-7
CASLSTPLSTDTQYF	TGTGCCAGCTTGTCGACTCCGCTTAGCACAGATACGCAGTATTTT	15	NA	TRBV7-2	NA	TRBJ2-3
CASSKKQGQGNTEAFF	TGTGCCAGCAGCAAAAAGCAGGGACAGGGGAACACTGAAGCTTTCTTT	16	many	TRBV7-2	TRBD1	TRBJ1-1
CASSETAGFNQPQHF	TGTGCCAGCAGTGAAACAGCGGGATTCAATCAGCCCCAGCATTTT	15	NA	TRBV6-1	NA	TRBJ1-5
CASSSQTRHGGYTF	TGTGCCAGCAGCTCCCAGACACGGCACGGTGGCTACACCTTC	14	NA	TRBV11-2	NA	TRBJ1-2
CASTPRRDLANTGELFF	TGTGCCAGCACCCCCCGCCGGGACCTCGCGAACACCGGGGAGCTGTTTTTT	17	many	TRBV7-8	NA	TRBJ2-2
CSAPGRGISYNEQFF	TGCAGTGCCCCCGGGAGGGGCATCTCCTACAATGAGCAGTTCTTC	15	NA	TRBV20-1	TRBD2	TRBJ2-1
CASSRREANYGYTF	TGCGCCAGCAGCAGACGAGAAGCTAACTATGGCTACACCTTC	14	NA	TRBV5-1	NA	TRBJ1-2
CASSEYPGGEQYF	TGTGCCAGCAGTGAATACCCAGGGGGCGAGCAGTACTTC	13	few	TRBV25-1	TRBD1	TRBJ2-7
CATSSIPGPIAMNRENTIYF	TGTGCCACCAGCTCAATCCCGGGGCCGATAGCTATGAACCGAGAAAACACCATATATTTT	20	NA	TRBV15	NA	TRBJ1-3